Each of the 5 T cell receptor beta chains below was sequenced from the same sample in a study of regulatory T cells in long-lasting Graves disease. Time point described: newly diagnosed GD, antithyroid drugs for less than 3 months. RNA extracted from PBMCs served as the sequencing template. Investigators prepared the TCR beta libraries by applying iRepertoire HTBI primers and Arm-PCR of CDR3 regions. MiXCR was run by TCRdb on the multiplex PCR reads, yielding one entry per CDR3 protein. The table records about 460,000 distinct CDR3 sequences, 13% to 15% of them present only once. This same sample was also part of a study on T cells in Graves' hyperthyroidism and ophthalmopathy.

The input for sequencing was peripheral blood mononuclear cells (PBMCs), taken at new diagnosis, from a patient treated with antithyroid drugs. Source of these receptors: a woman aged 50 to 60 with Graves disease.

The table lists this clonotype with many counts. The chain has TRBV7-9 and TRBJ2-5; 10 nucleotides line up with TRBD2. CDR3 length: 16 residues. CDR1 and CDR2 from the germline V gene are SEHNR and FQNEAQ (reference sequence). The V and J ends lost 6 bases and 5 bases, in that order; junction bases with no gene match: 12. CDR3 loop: CASSPTGLAEGETQYF. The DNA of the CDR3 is TGTGCCAGCAGTCCCACCGGACTAGCGGAGGGGGAGACCCAGTACTTC. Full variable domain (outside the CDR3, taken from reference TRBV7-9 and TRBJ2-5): DTGVSQNPRHKITKRGQNVTFRCDPISEHNRLYWYRQTLGQGPEFLTYFQNEAQLEKSRLLSDRFSAERPKGSFSTLEIQRTEQGDSAMYLCASSPTGLAEGETQYFGPGTRLLVL.

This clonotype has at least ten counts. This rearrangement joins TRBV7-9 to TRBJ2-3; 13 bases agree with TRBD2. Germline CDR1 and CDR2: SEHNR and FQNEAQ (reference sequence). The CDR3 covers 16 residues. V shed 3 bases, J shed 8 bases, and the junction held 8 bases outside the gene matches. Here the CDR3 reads CASSFRGLAGAATQYF. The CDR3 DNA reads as TGTGCCAGCAGCTTTCGAGGACTAGCGGGAGCGGCTACGCAGTATTTT.

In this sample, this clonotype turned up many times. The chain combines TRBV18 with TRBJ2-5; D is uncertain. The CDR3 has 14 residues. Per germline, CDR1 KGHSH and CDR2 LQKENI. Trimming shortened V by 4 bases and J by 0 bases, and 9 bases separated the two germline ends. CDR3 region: CASSLRGDQETQYF. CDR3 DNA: TGTGCCAGCTCACTTCGTGGAGACCAAGAGACCCAGTACTTC.

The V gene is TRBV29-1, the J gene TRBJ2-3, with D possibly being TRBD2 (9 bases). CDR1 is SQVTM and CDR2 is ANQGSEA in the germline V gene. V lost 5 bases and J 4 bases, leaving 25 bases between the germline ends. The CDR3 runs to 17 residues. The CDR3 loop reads CSVLTGVAGEGADTQYF. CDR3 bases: TGCAGCGTTTTGACAGGGGTAGCGGGAGAAGGAGCAGATACGCAGTATTTT.

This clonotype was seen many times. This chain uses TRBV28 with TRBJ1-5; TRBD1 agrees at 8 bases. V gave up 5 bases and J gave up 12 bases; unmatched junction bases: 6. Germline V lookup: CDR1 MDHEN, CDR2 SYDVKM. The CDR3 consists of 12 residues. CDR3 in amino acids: CASSPPGGLQHF. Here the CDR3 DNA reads TGTGCCAGCAGTCCCCCAGGGGGCCTCCAGCATTTT.